This T cell receptor (beta chain) comes out of a study of identical twins. Study findings and constraints: Interpretation of the results relied on cross-sectional statistical analysis and not on following the same donors. The authors noted that invariant MAIT and iNKT cells could partly confound zero-insertion analyses.

V lost 7 bases, J lost 9 bases, and 10 bases stayed unmatched. The CDR3 length is 15 residues. This clonotype was picked up a small number of times. The antigen remains undetermined. Through template switching, a universal primer site was introduced, and the cDNA contained unique molecular identifiers. TCRdb reprocessed the 5' RACE reads with MiXCR, giving one entry per CDR3 protein. The sample includes roughly 350,000 distinct CDR3 sequences, around 12% of them seen just once. These data also formed part of another study, on yellow fever vaccine responses in identical twins.

The source material was CD8+ T cells sorted from blood. The rearrangement joins TRBV12-3 or TRBV12-4 to TRBJ2-1; 12 nucleotides match TRBD2. This clonotype was sampled from a woman younger than 30 in good health. The DNA of the CDR3 is TGTGCCAGCACCCTAGCGGGAGGGCCTTTCACTGAGCAGTTCTTC. As protein: CASTLAGGPFTEQFF.